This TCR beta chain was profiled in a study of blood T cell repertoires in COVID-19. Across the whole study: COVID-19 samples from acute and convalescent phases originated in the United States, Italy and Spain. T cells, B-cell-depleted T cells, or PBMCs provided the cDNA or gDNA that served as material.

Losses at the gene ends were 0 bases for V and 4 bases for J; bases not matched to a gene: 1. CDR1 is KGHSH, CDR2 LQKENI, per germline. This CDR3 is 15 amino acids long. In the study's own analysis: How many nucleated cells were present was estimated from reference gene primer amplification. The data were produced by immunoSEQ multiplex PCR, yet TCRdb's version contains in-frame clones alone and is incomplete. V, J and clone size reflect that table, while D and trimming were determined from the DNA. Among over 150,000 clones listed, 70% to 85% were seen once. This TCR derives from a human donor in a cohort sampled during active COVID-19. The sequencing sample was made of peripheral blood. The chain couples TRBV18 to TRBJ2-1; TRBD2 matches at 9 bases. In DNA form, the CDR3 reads TGTGCCAGCTCACCACCGACTAGCGGATACAATGAGCAGTTCTTC. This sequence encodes CASSPPTSGYNEQFF.